Described below is a single TCR beta chain sequence and its context. Patients from Seattle were sampled longitudinally, starting during active infection. Using immunoSEQ multiplex PCR, the repertoire was profiled, and TCRdb retains in-frame clones only, with some absent. The sample comprises more than 350,000 clones, 70% to 90% of which are singletons, and around 2.8% rests with the top ten. Looked up from germline, CDR1 is KGHSH and CDR2 is LQKENI. This CDR3 contains 16 residues. The V gene end was trimmed by 0 bases and the J gene end by 2 bases; junction bases not matched to a gene: 3. These data come from a study of blood T cell repertoires in COVID-19.

V is TRBV18 and J is TRBJ1-2, with 10 bases lining up with TRBD1. Material for sequencing was peripheral blood. The receptor was isolated from a woman between 25 and 40 years old with COVID-19, enrolled during active disease. This CDR3 is CASSPPLGQGNYGYTF. CDR3 coding DNA: TGTGCCAGCTCACCACCTTTGGGACAGGGGAACTATGGCTACACCTTC. Drawing the rest from reference TRBV18 and TRBJ1-2, the complete variable domain is NAGVMQNPRHLVRRRGQEARLRCSPMKGHSHVYWYRQLPEEGLKFMVYLQKENIIDESGMPKERFSAEFPKEGPSILRIQQVVRGDSAAYFCASSPPLGQGNYGYTFGSGTRLTVV.